The TCR beta chain described here comes from a study of response to subunit inactivated influenza vaccine (dated by TCRdb to the late 2010s). Concerning the study at large: The study used deep quantitative T cell receptor repertoire profiling to track responses to a trivalent subunit inactivated influenza vaccine. The research as a whole found: According to the authors, only a limited number of new T cells may be recruited by each seasonal influenza vaccination.

Receptors were amplified or captured by RT-PCR. Sequencing relied on an Illumina HiSeq 2500. The raw public reads went through TCRdb reprocessing: fastp at Q25, MiXCR clone calling, in-frame beta chains kept. Under each unique CDR3 protein, matching rows form one entry showing the most common genes and DNA. Across this sample there are hundreds of thousands of distinct CDR3 sequences, with about 15% seen only once. The ten largest clones add up to 5.5% to 7% of the sample. The germline V gene (reference sequence) supplies CDR1 LNHDA and CDR2 SQIVND. The CDR3 covers 15 residues, taking in both the cysteine and the phenylalanine. CDR3 DNA is the only sequence kept; it has 45 bases, read in frame from the first base. For this chain, trimming is 1 base at the V end and 6 bases at the J end, and the number of junction bases without a gene match is 5. Of note for this clonotype: Its antigen is not yet known. No much larger clonotype is one base removed from it; base qualities were not supplied.

The sample here was PBMCs from blood, taken around 15 days before vaccination. Rearrangement joined TRBV19 to TRBJ2-7; TRBD1 matches 11 bases in the middle. The sequence was obtained from a man between 45 and 60 years old who received an inactivated influenza vaccine. Donor details come from another sample of the same person, matched by shared clones. The nucleotide sequence is TGTGCCAGTAGTATAGTGGGACAGGGGGACCGCGAGCAGTACTTC. It translates as CASSIVGQGDREQYF.